The 10 T cell receptor beta chains below come from one sample, sequenced in a study of T cells in localized non-small cell lung cancer. The repertoire was sequenced with immunoSEQ multiplex PCR; TCRdb's copy has only in-frame clones and lacks some. The sample shows about 26,000 clones, roughly 80% of them seen only once. The material was peripheral blood, obtained before any cancer treatment. The receptors originated from a man aged 40 to 70 with stage III squamous cell lung carcinoma.

The chain couples TRBV27 to TRBJ1-3; TRBD1 might be the D (5 bases). Trimming stripped 0 bases from V and 16 bases from J, with 19 bases between. CDR1 MNHEY and CDR2 SMNVEV come from the germline V gene (reference sequence). The CDR3 loop spans 14 amino acids. CDR3 sequence: CASSLSPTTNRQYF. The CDR3 DNA reads TGTGCCAGCAGTTTATCCCCAACGACCAACCGACAGTATTTT.

The V and J genes are TRBV19 and TRBJ1-6; D gene ambiguous. The CDR3 covers 12 residues. Trimming removed 3 bases from V and 7 bases from J, with 4 bases in between. CDR1 is LNHDA, CDR2 SQIVND, per germline (reference sequence). The CDR3 DNA reads TGTGCCAGTAGTATCCGGAATTCACCCCTCCACTTT. This sequence encodes CASSIRNSPLHF. Looking up the rest from reference TRBV19 and TRBJ1-6 gives the full variable domain: DGGITQSPKYLFRKEGQNVTLSCEQNLNHDAMYWYRQDPGQGLRLIYYSQIVNDFQKGDIAEGYSVSREKKESFPLTVTSAQKNPTAFYLCASSIRNSPLHFGNGTRLTVT.

The V gene is TRBV9, the J gene TRBJ2-1; tentative D call: TRBD1 (6 bases). V was clipped by 0 bases and J by 5 bases, with 18 bases between them. The CDR3 runs to 17 residues. Germline loops: CDR1 SGDLS, CDR2 YYNGEE. DNA for the CDR3: TGTGCCAGCAGCGTAGATGGGGGAGAGGGGGTTCACAATGAGCAGTTCTTC. Its translation: CASSVDGGEGVHNEQFF. Based on the CDR3 plus reference TRBV9 and TRBJ2-1, the full variable domain is DSGVTQTPKHLITATGQRVTLRCSPRSGDLSVYWYQQSLDQGLQFLIQYYNGEERAKGNILERFSAQQFPDLHSELNLSSLELGDSALYFCASSVDGGEGVHNEQFFGPGTRLTVL.

This chain joins TRBV5-1 and TRBJ1-1, with a tentative D call TRBD1 (6 bases). The ends were cut back, 3 bases at V and 5 bases at J, with 11 bases in the middle. The CDR3 contains 13 residues. Germline V gives CDR1 SGHRS, CDR2 YFSETQ. The CDR3 here is CASSSSGVTEAFF. CDR3 bases: TGCGCCAGCAGCTCGTCAGGGGTGACTGAAGCTTTCTTT.

The chain joins TRBV11-2 to TRBJ2-7, with unresolved D. CDR1 and CDR2 from the germline V gene are SGHAT and FQNNGV. V dropped 5 bases and J dropped 2 bases, with 13 bases sitting between them. There are 14 residues in the CDR3. The chain's CDR3 is CASSLGPDTYEQYV. The CDR3 DNA is TGTGCCAGCAGCCTCGGACCCGATACCTACGAGCAGTACGTC.

This clone has just a few counts. This rearrangement joins TRBV19 to TRBJ1-5, with a weak D call TRBD1 (6 bases). Germline V lookup: CDR1 LNHDA, CDR2 SQIVND (reference sequence). The CDR3 consists of 15 residues. Trimming cost V 7 bases and J 0 bases, with 13 bases left between them. CDR3 region: CASTTGANSNQPQHF. The CDR3 DNA reads TGTGCCAGTACGACAGGAGCTAATAGCAATCAGCCCCAGCATTTT.

This clone was seen just once. V usage is TRBV6-5 and J usage is TRBJ2-2; no firm D call. This CDR3 is built from 14 residues. The germline CDR1 and CDR2 sequences are MNHEY and SVGAGI. V lost 4 bases and J 5 bases, leaving 11 bases between the germline ends. CDR3 region: CASSFGLGTGELFF. The DNA of the CDR3 is TGTGCCAGCAGTTTCGGCTTGGGTACCGGGGAGCTGTTTTTT.

The rearrangement joins TRBV7-3 to TRBJ2-7, with D possibly matching TRBD2 (5 bases). This CDR3 has 13 residues. V was clipped by 4 bases and J by 2 bases, with 9 bases between them. CDR1 is SGHTA, CDR2 FQGTGA, per germline. The CDR3 DNA reads TGTGCCAGCAGCTCAGGACTTACCTACGAGCAGTACTTC. It codes for CASSSGLTYEQYF. Full variable domain (outside the CDR3, taken from reference TRBV7-3 and TRBJ2-7): GAGVSQTPSNKVTEKGKYVELRCDPISGHTALYWYRQSLGQGPEFLIYFQGTGAADDSGLPNDRFFAVRPEGSVSTLKIQRTERGDSAVYLCASSSGLTYEQYFGPGTRLTVT.

This sequence joins TRBV27 and TRBJ2-5; D may be TRBD1 or TRBD2 (6 bases each). Trimming removed 3 bases at V and 1 base at J, with 9 bases between. Per germline, CDR1 MNHEY and CDR2 SMNVEV (reference sequence). The length of the CDR3 is 14 residues. The CDR3 loop reads CASSFGGGQETQYF. Here the CDR3 DNA reads TGTGCCAGCAGTTTTGGAGGGGGCCAAGAGACCCAGTACTTC.

This chain joins TRBV7-8 and TRBJ2-1; TRBD2 matches at 9 bases. CDR1 is SGHVS, CDR2 FQNEAQ, per germline. The CDR3 is 16 residues long. V gave up 3 bases and J gave up 2 bases; unmatched junction bases: 5. The DNA for the CDR3 is TGTGCCAGCAGCTTTTTAGCGGGGGCACCCTACAATGAGCAGTTCTTC. It is translated as CASSFLAGAPYNEQFF.